These 21 T cell receptor beta chains were all obtained from the same sample, sequenced in a study of cytotoxic CD8 clonotypes in ibrutinib-treated CLL. Clones were read by immunoSEQ multiplex PCR, and TCRdb kept only the in-frame ones, dropping some. Here the sample spans roughly 97,000 clones, 70% to 85% being singletons. Here the sequenced sample was PBMCs, taken after 12 months of ibrutinib treatment. The receptors derive from a human donor with chronic lymphocytic leukemia.

This clone appeared a few times. CDR3 sequence (DNA): TGCGCCAGCAGCCGGGTCCCTTCGGGCAATCAGCCCCAGCATTTT. This encodes CASSRVPSGNQPQHF. The rearrangement links TRBV4-1 to TRBJ1-5, with D unresolved. The CDR3 extends over 15 amino acids. Germline CDR1 and CDR2: MGHRA and YSYEKL. V gave up 4 bases and J gave up 2 bases, with 12 bases separating them.

CDR3 DNA: TGCGCCACCTCCGGAAGGGGGGGTAACAATGAGCAGTTCTTC. This gives the protein CATSGRGGNNEQFF. The V and J genes are TRBV5-1 and TRBJ2-1, with a weak D call TRBD2 (7 bases). Trimming shortened V by 9 bases and J by 5 bases, and 18 bases separated the two germline ends. There are 14 residues in the CDR3. Germline V gene sequence: CDR1 SGHRS, CDR2 YFSETQ. Complete variable domain (other parts from reference TRBV5-1 and TRBJ2-1): KAGVTQTPRYLIKTRGQQVTLSCSPISGHRSVSWYQQTPGQGLQFLFEYFSETQRNKGNFPGRFSGRQFSNSRSEMNVSTLELGDSALYLCATSGRGGNNEQFFGPGTRLTVL.

CDR3 DNA sequence: TGTGCCAGCAGCCCGCCGGGACAGGGCACAGATACGCAGTATTTT. Amino acid sequence: CASSPPGQGTDTQYF. V usage is TRBV28 and J usage is TRBJ2-3; 8 nucleotides align to TRBD1. Unmatched junction bases numbered 6, after V lost 6 bases and J lost 1 base. The CDR3 loop spans 15 amino acids. Per the germline V gene, CDR1 is MDHEN and CDR2 is SYDVKM.

This clone was counted only a few times. This chain joins TRBV5-4 and TRBJ2-6, with D perhaps TRBD1 or TRBD2 (5 bases each). The CDR3 is 15 residues long. The V end was cut by 0 bases, the J end by 3 bases, with 7 bases between. Germline V lookup: CDR1 SGHNT, CDR2 YYREEE (reference sequence). In DNA form, the CDR3 reads TGTGCCAGCAGCTTGGCGGGGCTTGGGGCCAACGTCCTGACTTTC. This sequence encodes CASSLAGLGANVLTF. Full variable domain (missing parts from reference TRBV5-4 and TRBJ2-6): ETGVTQSPTHLIKTRGQQVTLRCSSQSGHNTVSWYQQALGQGPQFIFQYYREEENGRGNFPPRFSGLQFPNYSSELNVNALELDDSALYLCASSLAGLGANVLTFGAGSRLTVL.

This clone was seen once. The chain couples TRBV6-5 to TRBJ2-6; TRBD1 is a possible D gene (5 bases). Germline V gene lookup returns CDR1 MNHEY and CDR2 SVGAGI. The CDR3 runs 16 residues. The V and J ends lost 4 bases and 1 base respectively, with 11 bases between them. This chain's CDR3 is CASSFRQGSGANVLTF. The CDR3, as DNA: TGTGCCAGCAGTTTCCGGCAGGGTTCTGGGGCCAACGTCCTGACTTTC.

The chain couples TRBV7-2 to TRBJ2-1; a weak D match, TRBD1 (6 bases). The length of the CDR3 is 15 residues. Germline CDR1 and CDR2: SGHTA and FQGNSA. The V and J ends lost 5 bases and 8 bases respectively, with 19 bases between them. CDR3 DNA sequence: TGTGCCAGCAGCCCCCAGACAGGCCCTCAGGATGAGCAGTTCTTC. Its protein product is CASSPQTGPQDEQFF.

The chain links TRBV7-2 to TRBJ2-2; 8 nucleotides align to TRBD2. The junction had 6 bases not matched to a gene; V was cut back by 7 bases and J by 5 bases. Germline CDR1 is SGHTA and CDR2 is FQGNSA. The CDR3 spans 14 residues. The CDR3 sequence: CASNNPSGTGELFF. Here the CDR3 DNA reads TGTGCCAGCAACAACCCTAGCGGGACCGGGGAGCTGTTTTTT.

The chain is built from TRBV4-2 and TRBJ1-1; D is uncertain. The CDR3 totals 15 residues. V was cut by 4 bases and J by 2 bases, with 14 bases left in between. The germline gives CDR1 LGHNA, CDR2 YNFKEQ. The CDR3 reads CASSPELGRNTEAFF. CDR3 nucleotide sequence: TGTGCCAGCAGCCCCGAACTGGGGAGAAACACTGAAGCTTTCTTT.

The rearrangement uses TRBV5-1 and TRBJ1-6, with a tentative D call TRBD1 (5 bases). The CDR3 contains 17 residues. Deletions cut 0 bases from V and 9 bases from J, with 19 bases between. CDR1 is SGHRS, CDR2 YFSETQ, per germline. In nucleotides, the CDR3 is TGCGCCAGCAGCTTGGGGGGACCAAAGCCATCCAGTTCACCCCTCCACTTT. Residues: CASSLGGPKPSSSPLHF.

CDR3 sequence reads: CASSFGGKSNEQFF. CDR3 sequence (DNA): TGCGCCAGCAGCTTTGGAGGGAAGTCCAATGAGCAGTTCTTC. V is TRBV5-1 and J is TRBJ2-1, with D possibly TRBD2 on 6 matching bases. Per the germline V gene, CDR1 is SGHRS and CDR2 is YFSETQ. CDR3 length: 14 residues. The V and J ends lost 2 bases and 6 bases respectively, with 12 bases between them.

The chain combines TRBV7-3 with TRBJ2-1; TRBD2 matches at 9 bases. CDR1 is SGHTA, CDR2 FQGTGA, per germline. The CDR3 has 18 amino acids. The trim removed 1 base at V and 3 bases at J, leaving 10 bases unmatched. The CDR3 protein is CASSLKGASGAIYNEQFF. The CDR3 nucleotides read TGTGCCAGCAGCTTAAAAGGGGCTAGCGGGGCTATCTACAATGAGCAGTTCTTC.

This clone was observed once. The rearrangement links TRBV5-1 to TRBJ1-2; 12 bases agree with TRBD1. V lost 3 bases, J lost 8 bases, and 5 bases stayed unmatched. The V gene's germline CDR1 is SGHRS and CDR2 YFSETQ. CDR3 length: 14 amino acids. CDR3 nucleotide sequence: TGCGCCAGCAGCTCCGGGACAGGGGGCGCGGGCTACACCTTC. The encoded protein is CASSSGTGGAGYTF.

This chain uses TRBV5-1 with TRBJ2-2, with D unclear. Deletions cut 2 bases from V and 7 bases from J, with 18 bases between. Germline lookup yields CDR1 SGHRS and CDR2 YFSETQ. The CDR3 spans 16 residues. The CDR3 DNA reads TGCGCCAGCAGCTTAGATCAGGCGGTTGCAGTCGGGGAGCTGTTTTTT. Amino acids: CASSLDQAVAVGELFF.

This chain uses TRBV6-4 with TRBJ2-3, with D perhaps TRBD1 or TRBD2 (5 bases each). This CDR3 contains 17 residues. In germline, CDR1 is MRHNA, CDR2 SNTAGT. Trimming took 0 bases from V and 5 from J, leaving 18 bases between them. The CDR3 is CASSDSRVGPREDTQYF. CDR3 bases: TGTGCCAGCAGTGACTCGAGGGTAGGCCCCAGGGAAGATACGCAGTATTTT.

Comment on this clone: The same CDR3 can be traced to other DNA sequences in this sample. The J gene is TRBJ2-7, the V gene TRBV18; D unclear. The germline V and J ends were trimmed by 3 bases and 2 bases, with 11 bases remaining between them. The CDR3 sequence is 14 residues long. The V gene's germline CDR1 is KGHSH and CDR2 LQKENI. The CDR3 loop reads CASSPGRRTYEQYF. The CDR3, as DNA: TGTGCCAGCTCACCCGGACGTAGGACCTACGAGCAGTACTTC.

J is TRBJ2-3 and V is TRBV6-6; 8 bases are shared with TRBD2. The ends lost 5 bases at V and 6 bases at J; junction bases unmatched: 10. CDR3 size: 15 residues. From germline, CDR1 is MNHNY and CDR2 SVGAGI (reference sequence). The CDR3 reads CASSTPRSGVDTQYF. The DNA for the CDR3 is TGTGCCAGCAGTACGCCCCGTAGCGGGGTGGATACGCAGTATTTT.

The V call is TRBV19, the J call TRBJ2-1; D unclear. Trimming shortened V by 9 bases and J by 10 bases, and 28 bases separated the two germline ends. Germline V gives CDR1 LNHDA, CDR2 SQIVND (reference sequence). This CDR3 comprises 16 residues. CDR3 bases: TGTGCCAGCACACCCGCTTACCTGACCCAGAACAGAGAGCAGTTCTTC. Its protein product is CASTPAYLTQNREQFF.

J is TRBJ2-1 and V is TRBV7-2; TRBD2 might be the D (6 bases). The CDR3 extends over 15 amino acids. The V end was cut by 3 bases, the J end by 0 bases, with 9 bases between. CDR1 and CDR2 from the germline V gene are SGHTA and FQGNSA. CDR3 residues: CASSFGTPSYNEQFF. The CDR3, as DNA: TGTGCCAGCAGCTTCGGGACTCCCTCCTACAATGAGCAGTTCTTC.

The chain links TRBV28 to TRBJ1-2, with D tentatively TRBD1 (5 bases). V lost 8 bases and J 7 bases, leaving 14 bases between the germline ends. Germline V gene data show CDR1 as MDHEN and CDR2 as SYDVKM. The length of the CDR3 is 12 residues. CDR3 nucleotides: TGTGCCAGCTCCCGGGGCTCCCTTGGCTACACCTTC. This codes for CASSRGSLGYTF.

This clone was observed a handful of times. The chain combines TRBV6-1 with TRBJ2-1, with a weak D call TRBD1 (5 bases). The germline V gene encodes CDR1 MNHNS and CDR2 SASEGT. There are 13 residues in the CDR3. Trimming left V 4 bases short and J 10 bases short, with 14 bases between. CDR3 region: CASSGPQGEEQFF. Written as DNA, the CDR3 is TGTGCCAGCAGTGGCCCCCAGGGTGAGGAGCAGTTCTTC.

This chain links TRBV7-9 with TRBJ2-2, with 7 bases fitting TRBD1. The CDR3 is 17 residues long. V trimming: 1 base; J trimming: 0 bases; junction bases outside the gene matches: 5. In germline, CDR1 is SEHNR, CDR2 FQNEAQ (reference sequence). The chain's CDR3 is CASSLGGTDSNTGELFF. CDR3 sequence (DNA): TGTGCCAGCAGCTTAGGTGGGACAGACTCGAACACCGGGGAGCTGTTTTTT.